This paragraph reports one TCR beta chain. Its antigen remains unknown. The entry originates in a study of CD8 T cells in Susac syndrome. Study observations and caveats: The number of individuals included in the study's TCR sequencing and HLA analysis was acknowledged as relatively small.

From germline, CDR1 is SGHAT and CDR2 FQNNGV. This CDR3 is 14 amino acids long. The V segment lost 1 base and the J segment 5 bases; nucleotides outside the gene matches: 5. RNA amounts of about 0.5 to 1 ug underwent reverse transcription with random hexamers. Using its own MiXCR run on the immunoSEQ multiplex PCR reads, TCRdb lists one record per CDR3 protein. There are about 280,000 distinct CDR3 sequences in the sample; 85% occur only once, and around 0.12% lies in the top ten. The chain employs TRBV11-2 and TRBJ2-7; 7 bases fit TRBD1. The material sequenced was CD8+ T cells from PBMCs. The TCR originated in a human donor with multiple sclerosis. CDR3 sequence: CASSLGGTGDEQYF. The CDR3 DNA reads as TGTGCCAGCAGCTTAGGAGGAACAGGGGACGAGCAGTACTTC.